This T cell receptor beta chain comes out of a study of OX40 agonist ivuxolimab in advanced cancers. About the study: At doses from 0.01 to 10 mg/kg, patients were given intravenous ivuxolimab every 2 weeks. The study, taken as a whole, reports: CD8+ T cells showed, on average, more clonal expansion than CD4+ cells.

People who had autoimmune disease history or systemic immunosuppression were excluded. The CDR3 has 15 residues. The germline V gene has CDR1 SNHLY and CDR2 FYNNEI. The V and J ends lost 2 bases and 2 bases respectively, with 13 bases between them. The method was immunoSEQ multiplex PCR; TCRdb's version includes in-frame clones alone and lacks a portion of them. The table includes roughly 100,000 clones, just under 90% detected once. Of note for this clone: The target antigen is unknown.

This clonotype originated in an adult with an advanced solid tumor such as melanoma, head and neck, liver or kidney cancer. V gene TRBV2 combines with J gene TRBJ2-7, with D possibly matching TRBD2 (5 bases). The sequencing used CD4+ or CD8+ T cells sorted from blood, collected in a trial of the OX40 agonist ivuxolimab. CDR3 region: CASSELGGPTYEQYF. CDR3 nucleotides: TGTGCCAGCAGTGAATTGGGCGGGCCCACCTACGAGCAGTACTTC. Full variable domain (missing parts from reference TRBV2 and TRBJ2-7): EPEVTQTPSHQVTQMGQEVILRCVPISNHLYFYWYRQILGQKVEFLVSFYNNEISEKSEIFDDQFSVERPDGSNFTLKIRSTKLEDSAMYFCASSELGGPTYEQYFGPGTRLTVT.